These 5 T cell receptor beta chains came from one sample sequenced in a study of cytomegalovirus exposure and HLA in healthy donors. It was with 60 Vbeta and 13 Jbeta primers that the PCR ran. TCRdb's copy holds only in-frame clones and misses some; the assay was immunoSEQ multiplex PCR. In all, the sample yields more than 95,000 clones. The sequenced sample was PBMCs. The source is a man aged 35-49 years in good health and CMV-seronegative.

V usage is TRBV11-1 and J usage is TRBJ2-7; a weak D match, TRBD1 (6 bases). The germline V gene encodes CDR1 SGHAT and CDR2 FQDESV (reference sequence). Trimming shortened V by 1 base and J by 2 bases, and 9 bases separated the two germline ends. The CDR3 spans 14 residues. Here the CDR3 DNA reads TGTGCCAGCAGCTTAGAGGGGGAACCCTACGAGCAGTACTTC. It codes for CASSLEGEPYEQYF.

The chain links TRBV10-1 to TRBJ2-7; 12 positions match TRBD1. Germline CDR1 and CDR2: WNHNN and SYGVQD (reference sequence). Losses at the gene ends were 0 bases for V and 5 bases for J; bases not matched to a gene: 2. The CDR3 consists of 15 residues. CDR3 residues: CASSESGQGANEQYF. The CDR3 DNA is TGCGCCAGCAGTGAGTCGGGACAGGGGGCCAACGAGCAGTACTTC.

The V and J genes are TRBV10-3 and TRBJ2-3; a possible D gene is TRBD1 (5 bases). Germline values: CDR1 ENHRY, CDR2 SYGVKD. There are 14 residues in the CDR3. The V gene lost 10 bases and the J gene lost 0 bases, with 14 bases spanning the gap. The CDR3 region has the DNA TGTGCCACAAAAGACAGTGCTAGCACAGATACGCAGTATTTT. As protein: CATKDSASTDTQYF.

CDR3 residues: CASNRGQGASEAFF. Written as DNA, the CDR3 is TGTGCCAGCAACAGGGGACAGGGGGCATCTGAAGCTTTCTTT. This sequence joins TRBV6-5 and TRBJ1-1, with 12 bases identical to TRBD1. The germline gives CDR1 MNHEY, CDR2 SVGAGI. After removal of 7 bases from V and 6 bases from J, the junction contained 6 bases not matched to a gene. CDR3 length equals 14 residues.

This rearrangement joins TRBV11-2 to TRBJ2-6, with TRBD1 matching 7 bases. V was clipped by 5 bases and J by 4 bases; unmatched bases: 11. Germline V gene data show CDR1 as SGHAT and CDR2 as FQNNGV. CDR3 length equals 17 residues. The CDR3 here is CASSRWAGGTGANVLTF. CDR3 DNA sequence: TGTGCCAGCAGCAGATGGGCAGGGGGAACCGGGGCCAACGTCCTGACTTTC.